The next 28 T cell receptor beta chains were all read from a single sample in a study of T cell responses to AZD1222 COVID-19 vaccine. This table comes from immunoSEQ multiplex PCR, and its TCRdb copy is limited to in-frame clones, with some not included. The sample yields some 150,000 clones, 70% to 90% seen once. Sample: peripheral blood, taken on day 0 of AZD1222 vaccination. The receptors come from an adult in good health.

This chain connects TRBV12-2 to TRBJ1-1; TRBD1, the table's D call, lacks a check against the DNA. TRBV12-2 is recorded as a pseudogene. The CDR3 runs to 16 residues. The CDR3 spells CASRPQGQFTNTEAFF. The CDR3 DNA is TGTGCAAGTCGCCCCCAGGGACAGTTTACGAACACTGAAGCTTTCTTT.

The chain is built from TRBV30 and TRBJ2-2; D is unresolved. The V end was cut by 2 bases, the J end by 4 bases, with 2 bases between. The germline V gene encodes CDR1 GTSNPN and CDR2 SVGIG (reference sequence). The CDR3 contains 11 residues. This chain's CDR3 is CAWSITGELFF. The CDR3 DNA is TGTGCCTGGAGTATCACCGGGGAGCTGTTTTTT. The full variable domain, its missing parts supplied by reference TRBV30 and TRBJ2-2, is SQTIHQWPATLVQPVGSPLSLECTVEGTSNPNLYWYRQAAGRGLQLLFYSVGIGQISSEVPQNLSASRPQDRQFILSSKKLLLSDSGFYLCAWSITGELFFGEGSRLTVL.

The J gene is TRBJ2-1, the V gene TRBV7-8; D not resolved. V was shortened by 1 base and J by 13 bases, with 11 bases between the two germline ends. The length of the CDR3 is 12 residues. CDR1 is SGHVS and CDR2 is FQNEAQ in the germline V gene. The CDR3 bases are TGTGCCAGCAGCTTAGATCGGGCTCCTCAGTTCTTC. Encoded protein: CASSLDRAPQFF.

The chain has TRBV13 and TRBJ1-2; 11 nucleotides line up with TRBD1. The J segment lost 5 bases and the V segment lost 5 bases, leaving 4 bases of the junction unmatched. The V gene's germline CDR1 is PRHDT and CDR2 FYEKMQ (reference sequence). The CDR3 has 14 residues. The chain's CDR3 is CASSPGQGAYGYTF. In DNA form, the CDR3 reads TGTGCCAGCAGCCCAGGACAGGGGGCGTATGGCTACACCTTC.

This chain links TRBV18 with TRBJ1-3; D gene uncertain. With 2 bases removed from V and 0 bases from J, the gap between germline ends came to 5 bases. Per germline, CDR1 KGHSH and CDR2 LQKENI. The length of the CDR3 is 14 residues. The CDR3 DNA reads TGTGCCAGCTCACCAAACTACTCTGGAAACACCATATATTTT. Translating gives CASSPNYSGNTIYF.

This clone was detected only once. The chain uses TRBV29-1 and TRBJ1-5; TRBD1 is a possible D gene (5 bases). The length of the CDR3 is 13 residues. CDR1 and CDR2 (germline): SQVTM, ANQGSEA. The ends were cut back, 8 bases at V and 6 bases at J, with 17 bases in the middle. CDR3 sequence: CSPWTRQGQPQHF. The CDR3 nucleotides read TGCAGCCCTTGGACCCGCCAGGGTCAGCCCCAGCATTTT.

The gene calls are TRBV9 and TRBJ2-2, with 11 bases fitting TRBD2. CDR1 is SGDLS, CDR2 YYNGEE, per germline. The CDR3 length is 17 residues. V lost 0 bases to trimming and J lost 4 bases; unmatched junction nucleotides: 5. The CDR3 DNA follows: TGTGCCAGCAGCGTAGAGGCTAGCGGGAGGCTCACCGGGGAGCTGTTTTTT. It encodes CASSVEASGRLTGELFF.

The rearrangement uses TRBV2 and TRBJ2-7; D is unclear. The CDR3 runs 13 residues. Looked up from germline, CDR1 is SNHLY and CDR2 is FYNNEI. V shed 3 bases and J shed 0 bases, with 6 bases lying between them. The CDR3 loop reads CASSDGGSYEQYF. The CDR3 DNA reads TGTGCCAGCAGTGATGGTGGCTCCTACGAGCAGTACTTC. The variable domain in full, with the rest retrieved from reference TRBV2 and TRBJ2-7, is EPEVTQTPSHQVTQMGQEVILRCVPISNHLYFYWYRQILGQKVEFLVSFYNNEISEKSEIFDDQFSVERPDGSNFTLKIRSTKLEDSAMYFCASSDGGSYEQYFGPGTRLTVT.

This clone was picked up one time. The J gene is TRBJ2-5, the V gene TRBV4-2; no clear D. The CDR3 runs 13 residues. V was trimmed by 3 bases and J by 2 bases, leaving 7 bases between them. Germline values: CDR1 LGHNA, CDR2 YNFKEQ. The CDR3 nucleotides are TGTGCCAGCAGCCAGTGGCAGCAAGAGACCCAGTACTTC. Amino acid sequence: CASSQWQQETQYF.

The chain carries TRBV6-2 or TRBV6-3 and TRBJ2-5, with D tentatively TRBD2 (6 bases). Per the germline V gene, CDR1 is MNHEY and CDR2 is SVGEGT. The CDR3 covers 14 residues. Trimming took 3 bases from V and 5 from J, leaving 13 bases between them. The CDR3 bases are TGTGCCAGCAGTTATGGGAGGCTGTTCGAGACCCAGTACTTC. It encodes CASSYGRLFETQYF.

This rearrangement joins TRBV5-1 to TRBJ2-1; TRBD2 matches 8 bases. Germline-derived CDR1 and CDR2 are SGHRS and YFSETQ. The CDR3 runs to 15 residues. V was clipped by 0 bases and J by 5 bases; unmatched bases: 4. Written as DNA, the CDR3 is TGCGCCAGCAGCTTGGGTAGCGGGGTACACAATGAGCAGTTCTTC. Protein: CASSLGSGVHNEQFF.

The V and J genes are TRBV10-2 and TRBJ1-1; D is unresolved. The CDR3 has 14 residues. CDR1 WSHSY and CDR2 SAAADI come from the germline V gene. The V end was cut by 6 bases, the J end by 3 bases, with 14 bases between. Here the CDR3 DNA reads TGCGCCAGCAGGGGGTCGGGAGGTCACACTGAAGCTTTCTTT. It specifies CASRGSGGHTEAFF.

This clone was seen only once. The V and J genes are TRBV7-8 and TRBJ2-7, with 7 nucleotides matching TRBD1. Losses at the gene ends were 4 bases for V and 4 bases for J; bases not matched to a gene: 4. The CDR3 sequence is 13 residues long. The germline V gene encodes CDR1 SGHVS and CDR2 FQNEAQ. The CDR3 spells CASSSQQGYEQYF. DNA of the CDR3: TGTGCCAGCAGCTCGCAACAGGGGTACGAGCAGTACTTC.

CDR3 DNA sequence: TGCGCCAGCAGCCAAGAAGTGGACAGGGGGGGAGAAAGGACCTTC. This codes for CASSQEVDRGGERTF. The chain employs TRBV4-1 and TRBJ1-2, with 10 bases aligning to TRBD1. V trimming: 0 bases; J trimming: 14 bases; junction bases outside the gene matches: 12. Looked up from germline, CDR1 is MGHRA and CDR2 is YSYEKL. This CDR3 region has 15 residues.

In this sample, this clone turned up once. This chain joins TRBV27 and TRBJ2-7; tentatively, D is TRBD1 or TRBD2 (5 bases each). Germline-derived CDR1 and CDR2 are MNHEY and SMNVEV (reference sequence). V lost 2 bases to trimming and J lost 0 bases, with 14 bases between them. This CDR3 has 16 residues. The DNA of the CDR3 is TGTGCCAGCAGTTTACGTCAGGGACCCGGCTCCTACGAGCAGTACTTC. Residues: CASSLRQGPGSYEQYF.

The chain carries TRBV5-4 and TRBJ2-1; the D gene is possibly TRBD1 (5 bases). The V end lost 0 bases, the J end lost 0 bases, and 7 bases lay between the germline ends. Germline CDR1 reads SGHNT; CDR2 reads YYREEE (reference sequence). CDR3 size: 15 residues. The CDR3 coding sequence is TGTGCCAGCAGCTTGGTGGGGCGCTCCTACAATGAGCAGTTCTTC. This sequence encodes CASSLVGRSYNEQFF.

The chain is built from TRBV14 and TRBJ1-4; no clear D gene. The CDR3 has 15 amino acids. The germline V and J ends were trimmed by 4 bases and 5 bases, with 14 bases remaining between them. CDR1 is SGHDN, CDR2 FVKESK, per germline. Written as DNA, the CDR3 is TGTGCCAGCAGCCTCGGTCGAGGCGGCAATGAAAAACTGTTTTTT. Translating gives CASSLGRGGNEKLFF. Drawing the rest from reference TRBV14 and TRBJ1-4, the complete variable domain is EAGVTQFPSHSVIEKGQTVTLRCDPISGHDNLYWYRRVMGKEIKFLLHFVKESKQDESGMPNNRFLAERTGGTYSTLKVQPAELEDSGVYFCASSLGRGGNEKLFFGSGTQLSVL.

J is TRBJ1-2 and V is TRBV4-1; 7 positions agree with TRBD1. The J segment lost 7 bases and the V segment lost 4 bases, leaving 12 bases of the junction unmatched. The CDR3 runs 15 residues. CDR1 is MGHRA, CDR2 YSYEKL, per germline. This CDR3 reads CASSRGTASGRGYTF. The CDR3 DNA is TGCGCCAGCAGCCGCGGGACAGCCTCGGGCCGTGGCTACACCTTC.

This rearrangement joins TRBV7-6 to TRBJ2-5; 12 positions match TRBD2. The CDR3 totals 17 residues. J was trimmed by 0 bases and V by 4 bases; bases with no gene match: 6. Germline V gene data show CDR1 as SGHVS and CDR2 as FNYEAQ. The CDR3, as DNA: TGTGCCAGCAGCTCGGGACTAGCGGGCGAGTACCAAGAGACCCAGTACTTC. Its translation is CASSSGLAGEYQETQYF. The full variable domain, its missing parts supplied by reference TRBV7-6 and TRBJ2-5, is GAGVSQSPRYKVTKRGQDVALRCDPISGHVSLYWYRQALGQGPEFLTYFNYEAQQDKSGLPNDRFSAERPEGSISTLTIQRTEQRDSAMYRCASSSGLAGEYQETQYFGPGTRLLVL.

The chain carries TRBV4-2 and TRBJ2-1; possibly TRBD1 or TRBD2 for D (7 bases each). Per germline, CDR1 LGHNA and CDR2 YNFKEQ. The V end was cut by 4 bases, the J end by 5 bases, with 18 bases between. The CDR3 is 16 residues long. Here the CDR3 DNA reads TGTGCCAGCAGCCGCCGACAGGGAGGGGGACACAATGAGCAGTTCTTC. This encodes CASSRRQGGGHNEQFF.

On this clone itself: This CDR3 is also generated by other DNA sequences in the sample. The V and J genes are TRBV12-3 or TRBV12-4 and TRBJ1-4; D is uncertain. Trimming shortened V by 3 bases and J by 8 bases, and 4 bases separated the two germline ends. CDR3 size: 11 residues. In DNA form, the CDR3 reads TGTGCCAGCAGTTTGGGGGAAAAACTGTTTTTT. This codes for CASSLGEKLFF.

V gene TRBV27 combines with J gene TRBJ2-1, with 7 bases aligning to TRBD2. This CDR3 contains 14 residues. In germline, CDR1 is MNHEY, CDR2 SMNVEV (reference sequence). The trim removed 6 bases at V and 9 bases at J, leaving 11 bases unmatched. CDR3 amino acids: CASRRYGGEIEQFF. CDR3 coding DNA: TGTGCCAGCAGACGATATGGGGGGGAGATTGAGCAGTTCTTC.

The chain combines TRBV6-1 with TRBJ2-7; no reliable D call. Germline CDR1 reads MNHNS; CDR2 reads SASEGT. The germline V and J ends were trimmed by 3 bases and 2 bases, with 11 bases remaining between them. This CDR3 is built from 14 residues. CDR3 bases: TGTGCCAGCAGTGATTACGGGCCAACCTACGAGCAGTACTTC. The encoded protein is CASSDYGPTYEQYF.

The chain has TRBV6-1 and TRBJ2-5; D remains ambiguous. The germline V and J ends were trimmed by 2 bases and 1 base, with 17 bases remaining between them. This CDR3 spans 17 amino acids. Germline-derived CDR1 and CDR2 are MNHNS and SASEGT. CDR3 in amino acids: CASSEKFVGGLQETQYF. CDR3 DNA sequence: TGTGCCAGCAGTGAAAAGTTTGTTGGCGGCCTCCAAGAGACCCAGTACTTC.

V gene TRBV29-1 combines with J gene TRBJ2-3; the D is unclear. This CDR3 is built from 14 residues. Looked up from germline, CDR1 is SQVTM and CDR2 is ANQGSEA. The V end lost 7 bases, the J end lost 5 bases, and 19 bases lay between the germline ends. The CDR3 protein is CSGNRAPDGDTQYF. The CDR3 coding sequence is TGCAGCGGTAACCGGGCCCCCGACGGAGATACGCAGTATTTT.

The chain joins TRBV20-1 to TRBJ2-7; D gene unclear. The germline V gene encodes CDR1 DFQATT and CDR2 SNEGSKA (reference sequence). V was shortened by 3 bases and J by 3 bases, with 6 bases between the two germline ends. The CDR3 runs 11 residues. In DNA form, the CDR3 reads TGCAGTGCTAGTCTCTTCTACGAGCAGTACTTC. As protein: CSASLFYEQYF.

The chain combines TRBV27 with TRBJ2-1, with D unresolved. Trimming shortened V by 2 bases and J by 5 bases, and 10 bases separated the two germline ends. Germline V gene sequence: CDR1 MNHEY, CDR2 SMNVEV (reference sequence). This CDR3 comprises 14 residues. This CDR3 reads CASSLRPRDNEQFF. The CDR3 nucleotides are TGTGCCAGCAGTTTACGTCCCCGGGACAATGAGCAGTTCTTC.

This rearrangement joins TRBV28 to TRBJ1-1, with 7 bases fitting TRBD1. This CDR3 spans 13 amino acids. Germline V gene data show CDR1 as MDHEN and CDR2 as SYDVKM. V was clipped by 6 bases and J by 4 bases; unmatched bases: 5. The CDR3 loop is CASRTGARTEAFF. The CDR3, as DNA: TGTGCCAGCAGAACAGGGGCTCGCACTGAAGCTTTCTTT.